These 17 T cell receptor beta chains share one sample of origin, sequenced in a study of blood T cell repertoires in COVID-19. Clones were sequenced by immunoSEQ multiplex PCR, and TCRdb holds only the in-frame ones, with some missing. The sample has 90,000 to 150,000 clones; roughly nine tenths are singletons. Sequenced: peripheral blood. The receptors originated from a man between 65 and 85 years old who had recovered from COVID-19.

V usage is TRBV28 and J usage is TRBJ2-7; 7 nucleotides agree with TRBD2. The CDR3 loop spans 14 amino acids. V shed 5 bases and J 3 bases; nucleotides not matched to a gene: 7. The V gene's germline CDR1 is MDHEN and CDR2 SYDVKM. The CDR3 coding sequence is TGTGCCAGCAGTAACCCGGGGGGTAGCTACGAGCAGTACTTC. It translates to CASSNPGGSYEQYF.

V gene TRBV6-2 or TRBV6-3 combines with J gene TRBJ2-3; D ambiguous. Germline lookup yields CDR1 MNHEY and CDR2 SVGEGT. The V gene lost 0 bases and the J gene lost 7 bases, with 11 bases spanning the gap. CDR3 size: 14 residues. The DNA for the CDR3 is TGTGCCAGCAGTTACTCGAGGAATAGATATACGCAGTATTTT. Amino acids: CASSYSRNRYTQYF.

The CDR3 loop reads CASSIFPAALAKNIQYF. CDR3 in DNA: TGTGCCAGTAGTATATTTCCAGCGGCCCTAGCCAAAAACATTCAGTACTTC. This chain joins TRBV19 and TRBJ2-4; weak D call: TRBD2 (5 bases). The CDR3 has 17 amino acids. The V and J ends lost 2 bases and 0 bases respectively, with 14 bases between them. CDR1 LNHDA and CDR2 SQIVND come from the germline V gene (reference sequence).

The J gene is TRBJ2-2, the V gene TRBV5-6, with 15 positions matching TRBD2. The V gene's germline CDR1 is SGHDT and CDR2 YYEEEE. The CDR3 totals 18 residues. Trimming cost V 4 bases and J 6 bases; bases outside gene matches: 10. CDR3 DNA sequence: TGTGCCAGCAGCCTGGGGACTAGCGGGAGGATTAAGGCCGGGGAGCTGTTTTTT. This sequence encodes CASSLGTSGRIKAGELFF.

V gene TRBV15 combines with J gene TRBJ1-2; weak D call: TRBD1 (5 bases). The CDR3 sequence is 14 residues long. V lost 5 bases to trimming and J lost 4 bases, with 14 bases between them. CDR1 is LNHNV, CDR2 YYDKDF, per germline (reference sequence). The CDR3 loop is CATSPPGRGYGYTF. The CDR3 bases are TGTGCCACCAGCCCCCCAGGGCGCGGCTATGGCTACACCTTC.

The V call is TRBV5-1, the J call TRBJ1-1, with 10 bases aligning to TRBD1. Looked up from germline, CDR1 is SGHRS and CDR2 is YFSETQ. The CDR3 is made up of 14 amino acids. Trimming took 0 bases from V and 4 from J; bases not matched to a gene: 0. The CDR3 loop is CASSLGTGGTEAFF. DNA for the CDR3: TGCGCCAGCAGCTTGGGGACAGGGGGCACTGAAGCTTTCTTT.

The rearrangement uses TRBV6-5 and TRBJ1-5, with 7 bases matching TRBD1. Germline V gene sequence: CDR1 MNHEY, CDR2 SVGAGI. This CDR3 has 14 amino acids. Trimming removed 5 bases from V and 3 bases from J; junction bases left unmatched: 4. DNA of the CDR3: TGTGCCAGCAGTCCGACAGGGCACAATCAGCCCCAGCATTTT. Amino acids: CASSPTGHNQPQHF.

The J gene is TRBJ1-2, the V gene TRBV4-2, with TRBD1 matching 7 bases. Germline-derived CDR1 and CDR2 are LGHNA and YNFKEQ. Trimming removed 1 base from V and 5 bases from J; junction bases left unmatched: 7. CDR3 size: 15 residues. The CDR3 nucleotides are TGTGCCAGCAGCCAAGTAGACAGGGTTGGATATGGCTACACCTTC. Encoded protein: CASSQVDRVGYGYTF.

This clone was seen only once. V and J are TRBV4-1 and TRBJ2-2; TRBD1 might be the D (6 bases). CDR3 length: 17 residues. V was clipped by 0 bases and J by 0 bases, with 11 bases between them. The germline CDR1 and CDR2 sequences are MGHRA and YSYEKL. CDR3 loop: CASSQEARGANTGELFF. CDR3 DNA: TGCGCCAGCAGCCAAGAGGCCAGGGGAGCGAACACCGGGGAGCTGTTTTTT.

The chain recombines TRBV21-1 with TRBJ1-2; the table assigns TRBD1, which was not confirmed against the DNA. TRBV21-1 is an annotated pseudogene. CDR3 length: 16 amino acids. The CDR3 region is CASSNTLPGHFYGYTF. In DNA, the CDR3 is TGTGCCAGCAGCAATACCCTTCCGGGACATTTCTATGGCTACACCTTC.

This chain joins TRBV5-4 and TRBJ1-6; D might be TRBD1 (6 bases). The CDR3 runs to 15 residues. Between the trimmed V and J ends, which lost 4 bases and 7 bases, there was a span of 15 bases. Germline values: CDR1 SGHNT, CDR2 YYREEE (reference sequence). This CDR3 reads CASSHPRGGNSPLHF. The CDR3 region has the DNA TGTGCCAGCAGCCACCCGAGGGGGGGAAATTCACCCCTCCACTTT. The full variable domain, completed using reference TRBV5-4 and TRBJ1-6, is ETGVTQSPTHLIKTRGQQVTLRCSSQSGHNTVSWYQQALGQGPQFIFQYYREEENGRGNFPPRFSGLQFPNYSSELNVNALELDDSALYLCASSHPRGGNSPLHFGNGTRLTVT.

The chain combines TRBV7-2 with TRBJ2-7, with 9 nucleotides matching TRBD2. The CDR3 totals 16 residues. After removal of 0 bases from V and 2 bases from J, the junction contained 5 bases not matched to a gene. Germline loops: CDR1 SGHTA, CDR2 FQGNSA. CDR3 DNA sequence: TGTGCCAGCAGCTTAGCGGCGGCTAGCGGGGCCTACGAGCAGTACTTC. This sequence encodes CASSLAAASGAYEQYF.

The chain's CDR3 is CAWTGPGGYNSPLHF. Written as DNA, the CDR3 is TGTGCCTGGACGGGCCCCGGGGGCTATAATTCACCCCTCCACTTT. V usage is TRBV30 and J usage is TRBJ1-6, with a weak D call TRBD1 (5 bases). This CDR3 comprises 15 residues. V gave up 4 bases and J gave up 3 bases, with 13 bases separating them. CDR1 is GTSNPN and CDR2 is SVGIG in the germline V gene (reference sequence).

In its sample, this clone was seen a few times. This sequence joins TRBV10-3 and TRBJ1-1; tentatively, D is TRBD1 (5 bases). The germline CDR1 and CDR2 sequences are ENHRY and SYGVKD. CDR3 size: 12 residues. The germline V and J ends were trimmed by 4 bases and 4 bases, with 7 bases remaining between them. The DNA of the CDR3 is TGTGCCATCAGTGCCCAGGGCACTGAAGCTTTCTTT. Amino acid sequence: CAISAQGTEAFF.

The genes are TRBV6-2 or TRBV6-3 and TRBJ2-3; D may be TRBD2 (5 bases). Germline V CDR1 and CDR2: MNHEY, SVGEGT. V gave up 5 bases and J gave up 2 bases, with 8 bases separating them. The CDR3 extends over 13 amino acids. As DNA, the CDR3 is TGTGCCAGCAGTCGCCGGGACACAGATACGCAGTATTTT. Translating gives CASSRRDTDTQYF.

In regard to this clone: A much larger clone differs by one base, so this may be a read error. This sequence joins TRBV13 and TRBJ1-1, with 9 bases matching TRBD1. Per germline, CDR1 PRHDT and CDR2 FYEKMQ (reference sequence). The CDR3 totals 13 residues. The trim removed 5 bases at V and 4 bases at J, leaving 2 bases unmatched. CDR3 sequence: CASSLTGGTEAFF. Here the CDR3 DNA reads TGTGCCAGCAGCCTGACAGGGGGCACTGAAGCTTTCTTT.

This chain connects TRBV9 to TRBJ2-2; 10 nucleotides align to TRBD2. This CDR3 contains 16 residues. The V gene end was trimmed by 0 bases and the J gene end by 2 bases; junction bases not matched to a gene: 1. From germline, CDR1 is SGDLS and CDR2 YYNGEE. The CDR3 sequence is CASSVVAGGNTGELFF. The DNA for the CDR3 is TGTGCCAGCAGCGTAGTAGCGGGAGGAAACACCGGGGAGCTGTTTTTT.